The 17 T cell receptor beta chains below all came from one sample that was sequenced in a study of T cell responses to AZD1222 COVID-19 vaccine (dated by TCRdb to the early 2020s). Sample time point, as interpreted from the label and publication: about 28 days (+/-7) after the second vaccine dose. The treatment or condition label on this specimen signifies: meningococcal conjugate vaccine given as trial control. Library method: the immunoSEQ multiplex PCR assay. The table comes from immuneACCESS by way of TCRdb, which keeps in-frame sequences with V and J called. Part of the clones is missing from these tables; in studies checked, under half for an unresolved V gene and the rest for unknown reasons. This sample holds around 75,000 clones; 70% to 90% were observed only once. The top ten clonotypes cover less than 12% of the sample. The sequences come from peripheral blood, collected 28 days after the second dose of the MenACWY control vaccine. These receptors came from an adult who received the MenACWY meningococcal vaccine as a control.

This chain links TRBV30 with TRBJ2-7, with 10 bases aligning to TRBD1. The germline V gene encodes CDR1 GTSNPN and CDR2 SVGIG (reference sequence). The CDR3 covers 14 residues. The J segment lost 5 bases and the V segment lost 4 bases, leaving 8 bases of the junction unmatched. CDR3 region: CAWTLGQGIHEQYF. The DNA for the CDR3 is TGTGCCTGGACTCTGGGACAGGGGATACACGAGCAGTACTTC.

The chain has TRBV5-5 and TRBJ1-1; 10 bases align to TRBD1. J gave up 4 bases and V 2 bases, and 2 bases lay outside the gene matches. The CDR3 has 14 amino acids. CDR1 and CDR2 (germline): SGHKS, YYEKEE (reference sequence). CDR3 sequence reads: CASSFWTGGTEAFF. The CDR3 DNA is TGTGCCAGCAGCTTCTGGACAGGGGGCACTGAAGCTTTCTTT.

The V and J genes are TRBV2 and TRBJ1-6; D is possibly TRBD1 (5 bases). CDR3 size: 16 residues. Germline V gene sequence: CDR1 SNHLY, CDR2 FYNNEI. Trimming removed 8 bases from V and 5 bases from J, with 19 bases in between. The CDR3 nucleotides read TGTGCCAGCGAAAATCCCGGGGGGGGAGATAATTCACCCCTCCACTTT. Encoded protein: CASENPGGGDNSPLHF. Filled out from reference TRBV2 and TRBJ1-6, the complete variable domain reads EPEVTQTPSHQVTQMGQEVILRCVPISNHLYFYWYRQILGQKVEFLVSFYNNEISEKSEIFDDQFSVERPDGSNFTLKIRSTKLEDSAMYFCASENPGGGDNSPLHFGNGTRLTVT.

The CDR3 region is CASSVAATGDYGYTF. Here the CDR3 DNA reads TGTGCCAGCAGCGTAGCGGCCACGGGGGACTATGGCTACACCTTC. The chain is built from TRBV9 and TRBJ1-2, with TRBD1 as a possible D gene (5 bases). CDR1 and CDR2 (germline): SGDLS, YYNGEE. V lost 0 bases and J lost 3, with 12 bases in between. The CDR3 length is 15 residues.

CDR3 coding DNA: TGTGCCAGCAGCGTAGCGAGTATCGCTGAAGCTTTCTTT. Its translation: CASSVASIAEAFF. The chain employs TRBV9 and TRBJ1-1, with D uncertain. Per germline, CDR1 SGDLS and CDR2 YYNGEE. V lost 0 bases, J lost 6 bases, and 9 bases lay in between. The CDR3 has 13 amino acids.

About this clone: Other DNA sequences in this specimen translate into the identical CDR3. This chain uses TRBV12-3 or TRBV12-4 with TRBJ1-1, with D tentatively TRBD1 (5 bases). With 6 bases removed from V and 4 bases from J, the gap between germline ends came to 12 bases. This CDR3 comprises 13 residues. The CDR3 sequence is CASSSRGGTEAFF. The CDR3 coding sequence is TGTGCCAGCAGCTCGCGGGGGGGCACTGAAGCTTTCTTT.

The CDR3 nucleotides read TGTGCCAGCAGTTTAAATCTTGGCGGCTACACCTTC. Encoded protein: CASSLNLGGYTF. The genes are TRBV12-3 or TRBV12-4 and TRBJ1-2, with unresolved D. The CDR3 totals 12 residues. V lost 2 bases and J 8 bases, leaving 9 bases between the germline ends.

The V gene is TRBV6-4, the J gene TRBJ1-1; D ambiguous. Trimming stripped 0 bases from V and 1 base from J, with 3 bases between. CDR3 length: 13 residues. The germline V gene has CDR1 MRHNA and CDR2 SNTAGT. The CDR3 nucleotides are TGTGCCAGCAGTGACTCACAGAACACTGAAGCTTTCTTT. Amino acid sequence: CASSDSQNTEAFF.

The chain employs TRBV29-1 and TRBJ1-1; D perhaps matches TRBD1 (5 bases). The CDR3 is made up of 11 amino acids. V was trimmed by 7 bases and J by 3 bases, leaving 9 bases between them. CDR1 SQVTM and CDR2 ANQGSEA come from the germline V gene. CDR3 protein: CSGRRDTEAFF. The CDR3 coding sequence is TGCAGCGGCCGCAGGGACACTGAAGCTTTCTTT.

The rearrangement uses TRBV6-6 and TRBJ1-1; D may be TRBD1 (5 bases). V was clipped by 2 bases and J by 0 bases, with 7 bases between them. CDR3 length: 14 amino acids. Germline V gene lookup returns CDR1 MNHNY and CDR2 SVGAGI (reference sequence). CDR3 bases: TGTGCCAGCAGTTACCAGGGCCTGAACACTGAAGCTTTCTTT. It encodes CASSYQGLNTEAFF.

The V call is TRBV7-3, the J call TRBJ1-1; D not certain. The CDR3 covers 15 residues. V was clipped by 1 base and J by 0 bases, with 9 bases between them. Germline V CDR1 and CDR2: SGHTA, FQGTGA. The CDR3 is CASSLNPGVNTEAFF. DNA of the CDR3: TGTGCCAGCAGCTTAAATCCAGGCGTGAACACTGAAGCTTTCTTT.

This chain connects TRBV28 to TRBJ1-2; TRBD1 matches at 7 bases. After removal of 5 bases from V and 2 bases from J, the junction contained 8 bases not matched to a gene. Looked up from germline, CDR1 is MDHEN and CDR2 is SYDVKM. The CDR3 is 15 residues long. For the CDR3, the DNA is TGTGCCAGCAGTCCCTCGACAGGGTACAACTATGGCTACACCTTC. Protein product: CASSPSTGYNYGYTF.

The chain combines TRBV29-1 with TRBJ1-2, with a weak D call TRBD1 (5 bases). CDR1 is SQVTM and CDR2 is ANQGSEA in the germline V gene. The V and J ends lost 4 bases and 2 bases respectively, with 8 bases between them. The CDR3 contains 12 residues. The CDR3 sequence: CSVGGKNYGYTF. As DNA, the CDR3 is TGCAGCGTTGGGGGGAAGAACTATGGCTACACCTTC.

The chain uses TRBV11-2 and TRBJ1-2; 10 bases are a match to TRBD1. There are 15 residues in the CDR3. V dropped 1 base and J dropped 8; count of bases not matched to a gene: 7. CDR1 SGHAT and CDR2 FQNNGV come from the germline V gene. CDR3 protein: CASSLAAGTGVGYTF. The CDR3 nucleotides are TGTGCCAGCAGCTTAGCAGCCGGGACAGGGGTCGGCTACACCTTC.

The CDR3 DNA is TGTGCCAGCAGCTTTCTTAGCGGGGGCACAGATACGCAGTATTTT. This gives the protein CASSFLSGGTDTQYF. The rearrangement links TRBV5-5 to TRBJ2-3; 8 nucleotides line up with TRBD2. Unmatched junction bases numbered 3, after V lost 2 bases and J lost 1 base. The CDR3 runs 15 residues. Germline V lookup: CDR1 SGHKS, CDR2 YYEKEE (reference sequence).

CDR3 DNA sequence: TGTGCCAGCAGCTTGCAACAGGGTTCCAACGTCCTGACTTTC. Its protein is CASSLQQGSNVLTF. This chain joins TRBV5-4 and TRBJ2-6, with TRBD1 as a possible D gene (6 bases). This CDR3 has 14 residues. Per the germline V gene, CDR1 is SGHNT and CDR2 is YYREEE (reference sequence). The ends were cut back, 1 base at V and 8 bases at J, with 10 bases in the middle.

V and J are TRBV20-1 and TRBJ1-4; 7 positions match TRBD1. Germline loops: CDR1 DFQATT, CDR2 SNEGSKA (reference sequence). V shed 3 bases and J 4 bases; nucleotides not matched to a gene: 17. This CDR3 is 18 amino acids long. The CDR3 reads CSASEGLRPGQFNEKLFF. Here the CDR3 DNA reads TGCAGTGCTAGTGAAGGGCTCAGACCGGGACAGTTTAATGAAAAACTGTTTTTT.